The T cell receptor beta chain under discussion was sequenced for a study of vaccination effects on CD4 cells after COVID-19. About the study: Antigen-specific CD4+ T cell clonotypes were called by their expansion after viral peptide-pool culture in ViraFEST.

Culturing for more than 9 days preceded CD4+ T cell isolation. The participants, recipients of two vaccine doses, got either BNT162b2 or mRNA-1273. For this clone: Antigen specificity is unknown.

The V end was cut by 8 bases, the J end by 5 bases, with 10 bases between. The CDR3 spans 12 residues. Clones were sequenced by immunoSEQ multiplex PCR, and TCRdb holds only the in-frame ones, with some missing. The sample holds about 40,000 clones; under 70% are singletons and the top ten take roughly 8.4%. The TCR was taken from a human donor who received a COVID-19 vaccine. Specimen: CD4+ T cells from PBMCs cultured without peptide, collected after COVID-19 vaccination. V is TRBV12-3 or TRBV12-4 and J is TRBJ1-5; maybe TRBD1 (5 bases). The CDR3 nucleotides read TGTGCCAGCGGGGCAGAATATCAGCCCCAGCATTTT. Translation gives CASGAEYQPQHF.